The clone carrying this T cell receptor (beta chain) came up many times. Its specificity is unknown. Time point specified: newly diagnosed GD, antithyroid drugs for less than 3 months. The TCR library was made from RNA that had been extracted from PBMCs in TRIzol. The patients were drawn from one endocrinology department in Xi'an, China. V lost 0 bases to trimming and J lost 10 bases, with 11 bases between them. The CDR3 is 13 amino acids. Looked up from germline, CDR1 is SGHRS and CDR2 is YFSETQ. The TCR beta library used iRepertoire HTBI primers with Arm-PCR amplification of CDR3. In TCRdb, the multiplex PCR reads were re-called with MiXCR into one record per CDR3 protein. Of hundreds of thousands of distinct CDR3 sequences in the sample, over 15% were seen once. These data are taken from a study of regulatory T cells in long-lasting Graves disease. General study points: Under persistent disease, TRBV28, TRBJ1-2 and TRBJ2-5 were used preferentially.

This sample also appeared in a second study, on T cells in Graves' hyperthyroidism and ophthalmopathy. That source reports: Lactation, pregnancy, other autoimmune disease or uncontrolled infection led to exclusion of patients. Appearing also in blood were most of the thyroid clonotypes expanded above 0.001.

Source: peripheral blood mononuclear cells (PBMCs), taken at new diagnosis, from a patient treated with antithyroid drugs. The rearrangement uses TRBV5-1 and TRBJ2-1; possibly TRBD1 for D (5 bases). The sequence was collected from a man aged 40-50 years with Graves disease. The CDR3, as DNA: TGCGCCAGCAGCTTGGTGGGGCACGGCGAGCAGTTCTTC. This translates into CASSLVGHGEQFF.